This entry lists 18 T cell receptor beta chains sequenced from one sample in a study of cytomegalovirus exposure and HLA in healthy donors. Primers for the PCR totalled 60 Vbeta and 13 Jbeta. TCRdb keeps only in-frame clones here, not all; method: immunoSEQ multiplex PCR. The sample lists about 190,000 clones, under 85% seen once, with less than 2% in the top ten. The sample was PBMCs. The receptors here all came from a woman aged 18-29 years in good health and CMV-seronegative.

The chain combines TRBV4-2 with TRBJ1-1; a possible D gene is TRBD1 (6 bases). The CDR3 loop spans 16 amino acids. Germline V gene sequence: CDR1 LGHNA, CDR2 YNFKEQ. The V end was cut by 6 bases, the J end by 1 base, with 18 bases between. In DNA, the CDR3 is TGTGCCAGCAGATACCTATCGGGAGGGGGGAACACTGAAGCTTTCTTT. Its protein product is CASRYLSGGGNTEAFF.

V usage is TRBV15 and J usage is TRBJ1-2; D may be TRBD1 (6 bases). This CDR3 comprises 15 residues. Germline loops: CDR1 LNHNV, CDR2 YYDKDF (reference sequence). Trimming removed 1 base at V and 2 bases at J, with 11 bases between. As DNA, the CDR3 is TGTGCCACCAGCAGAGGGGACACCCAAAACTATGGCTACACCTTC. This gives the protein CATSRGDTQNYGYTF.

This clone has only one observation. V gene TRBV2 combines with J gene TRBJ2-5; D gene unclear. The ends were cut back, 6 bases at V and 7 bases at J, with 6 bases in the middle. The CDR3 contains 10 residues. Germline V gene lookup returns CDR1 SNHLY and CDR2 FYNNEI. The CDR3 loop is CASRLGTQYF. The CDR3, as DNA: TGTGCCAGCAGGCTCGGGACCCAGTACTTC.

CDR3 sequence reads: CASMGEGALEGDTQYF. The CDR3 DNA reads TGTGCCAGTATGGGCGAGGGAGCGTTAGAGGGAGATACGCAGTATTTT. This sequence joins TRBV19 and TRBJ2-3; maybe TRBD2 (5 bases). The CDR3 has 16 amino acids. Trimming took off 7 bases at V and 5 bases at J, with 22 bases between the two ends. Germline lookup yields CDR1 LNHDA and CDR2 SQIVND (reference sequence).

V and J are TRBV19 and TRBJ1-5; D is unresolved. The V and J ends lost 5 bases and 0 bases respectively, with 14 bases between them. This CDR3 region has 16 residues. Germline loops: CDR1 LNHDA, CDR2 SQIVND (reference sequence). This CDR3 is CASSPPEVASNQPQHF. CDR3 nucleotides: TGTGCCAGTAGTCCACCGGAGGTGGCTAGCAATCAGCCCCAGCATTTT.

The CDR3 nucleotides read TGTGCCAGCAGTCCTACGGGACAGGCTAACTATGGCTACACCTTC. Its translation: CASSPTGQANYGYTF. This chain connects TRBV28 to TRBJ1-2; 8 positions agree with TRBD1. V lost 5 bases, J lost 0 bases, and 5 bases stayed unmatched. The CDR3 covers 15 residues. Germline CDR1 reads MDHEN; CDR2 reads SYDVKM.

This clone was recorded once. The CDR3 region is CASSLASGAQETQYF. In DNA form, the CDR3 reads TGTGCCAGCAGCTTAGCCAGCGGGGCACAAGAGACCCAGTACTTC. The rearrangement joins TRBV7-2 to TRBJ2-5; 7 nucleotides match TRBD2. This CDR3 is built from 15 residues. From germline, CDR1 is SGHTA and CDR2 FQGNSA. The V gene end was trimmed by 0 bases and the J gene end by 2 bases; junction bases not matched to a gene: 3.

This clone was seen once. The chain combines TRBV5-1 with TRBJ1-2; the D gene is possibly TRBD1 (6 bases). This CDR3 spans 16 amino acids. V was pared by 2 bases and J by 6 bases, with 20 bases between. Germline V gives CDR1 SGHRS, CDR2 YFSETQ. For the CDR3, the DNA is TGCGCCAGCAGCTTCTTCCAGGGCGGGGGGCAGGATGGCTACACCTTC. Translated: CASSFFQGGGQDGYTF.

The rearrangement uses TRBV15 and TRBJ2-7; D is undetermined. The length of the CDR3 is 16 residues. Germline CDR1 LNHNV, CDR2 YYDKDF (reference sequence). The V and J ends lost 3 bases and 2 bases respectively, with 17 bases between them. CDR3 nucleotide sequence: TGTGCCACCAGCAGTAACTCTATCGAAACTCCCTACGAGCAGTACTTC. The encoded protein is CATSSNSIETPYEQYF. Complete variable domain (other parts from reference TRBV15 and TRBJ2-7): DAMVIQNPRYQVTQFGKPVTLSCSQTLNHNVMYWYQQKSSQAPKLLFHYYDKDFNNEADTPDNFQSRRPNTSFCFLDIRSPGLGDTAMYLCATSSNSIETPYEQYFGPGTRLTVT.

J is TRBJ1-1 and V is TRBV28; D is ambiguous. V lost 10 bases to trimming and J lost 1 base, with 19 bases between them. From germline, CDR1 is MDHEN and CDR2 SYDVKM. The CDR3 runs 15 residues. The CDR3 loop is CATNGPGLSNTEAFF. As DNA, the CDR3 is TGTGCCACCAATGGGCCCGGACTCTCGAACACTGAAGCTTTCTTT.

The rearrangement uses TRBV28 and TRBJ1-1; no clear D gene. Germline lookup yields CDR1 MDHEN and CDR2 SYDVKM. This CDR3 has 13 residues. The V end was cut by 5 bases, the J end by 5 bases, with 12 bases between. In nucleotides, the CDR3 is TGTGCCAGCAGTAATAGAGTTGAAACTGAAGCTTTCTTT. This translates into CASSNRVETEAFF.

This chain joins TRBV7-9 and TRBJ2-7, with 10 bases fitting TRBD2. There are 16 residues in the CDR3. The junction had 8 bases not matched to a gene; V was cut back by 4 bases and J by 2 bases. Per germline, CDR1 SEHNR and CDR2 FQNEAQ (reference sequence). This chain's CDR3 is CASSSGPSGSAYEQYF. CDR3 nucleotide sequence: TGTGCCAGCAGCTCGGGGCCTAGCGGGAGTGCCTACGAGCAGTACTTC.

This rearrangement joins TRBV15 to TRBJ2-6; D is uncertain. Germline lookup yields CDR1 LNHNV and CDR2 YYDKDF (reference sequence). Trimming left V 3 bases short and J 0 bases short, with 9 bases between. CDR3 size: 16 residues. CDR3 sequence: CATSRLAGSGANVLTF. CDR3 coding DNA: TGTGCCACCAGCAGGTTAGCTGGCTCTGGGGCCAACGTCCTGACTTTC.

The rearrangement joins TRBV4-1 to TRBJ1-2; possibly TRBD1 for D (5 bases). Per the germline V gene, CDR1 is MGHRA and CDR2 is YSYEKL. V was trimmed by 3 bases and J by 2 bases, leaving 16 bases between them. The CDR3 is 16 amino acids. The CDR3 DNA is TGCGCCAGCAGCCAGCCCTTCCGGGACTCCAACTATGGCTACACCTTC. Its protein is CASSQPFRDSNYGYTF.

This chain uses TRBV5-1 with TRBJ2-7, with TRBD1 matching over 9 bases. Germline values: CDR1 SGHRS, CDR2 YFSETQ. With 3 bases clipped from V and 0 bases from J, the junction kept 16 bases outside the gene matches. The CDR3 loop spans 19 amino acids. The CDR3 nucleotides are TGCGCCAGCAGCTGGGCCGGGACAGGGCCCCATGAATACTCCTACGAGCAGTACTTC. Its translation is CASSWAGTGPHEYSYEQYF.

The chain recombines TRBV5-6 with TRBJ1-3, with D perhaps TRBD1 (5 bases). This CDR3 spans 17 amino acids. V dropped 4 bases and J dropped 0 bases, with 17 bases sitting between them. Germline V gene lookup returns CDR1 SGHDT and CDR2 YYEEEE. The CDR3 reads CASSGSMGLGSGNTIYF. Written as DNA, the CDR3 is TGTGCCAGCAGCGGCTCCATGGGACTCGGCTCTGGAAACACCATATATTTT.

This chain connects TRBV19 to TRBJ2-7; 7 nucleotides align to TRBD1. Germline values: CDR1 LNHDA, CDR2 SQIVND (reference sequence). There are 14 residues in the CDR3. V lost 3 bases and J lost 1; bases outside the gene matches: 3. CDR3 protein: CASSMGTASYEQYF. For the CDR3, the DNA is TGTGCCAGTAGTATGGGGACAGCTTCCTACGAGCAGTACTTC. The full variable domain, rest sourced from reference TRBV19 and TRBJ2-7, is DGGITQSPKYLFRKEGQNVTLSCEQNLNHDAMYWYRQDPGQGLRLIYYSQIVNDFQKGDIAEGYSVSREKKESFPLTVTSAQKNPTAFYLCASSMGTASYEQYFGPGTRLTVT.

The chain uses TRBV5-4 and TRBJ1-1; D uncertain. The CDR3 extends over 14 amino acids. Germline CDR1 and CDR2: SGHNT and YYREEE (reference sequence). V was trimmed by 0 bases and J by 5 bases, leaving 11 bases between them. In nucleotides, the CDR3 is TGTGCCAGCAGCTTGGTCTCGGGTAGGACTGAAGCTTTCTTT. This codes for CASSLVSGRTEAFF.